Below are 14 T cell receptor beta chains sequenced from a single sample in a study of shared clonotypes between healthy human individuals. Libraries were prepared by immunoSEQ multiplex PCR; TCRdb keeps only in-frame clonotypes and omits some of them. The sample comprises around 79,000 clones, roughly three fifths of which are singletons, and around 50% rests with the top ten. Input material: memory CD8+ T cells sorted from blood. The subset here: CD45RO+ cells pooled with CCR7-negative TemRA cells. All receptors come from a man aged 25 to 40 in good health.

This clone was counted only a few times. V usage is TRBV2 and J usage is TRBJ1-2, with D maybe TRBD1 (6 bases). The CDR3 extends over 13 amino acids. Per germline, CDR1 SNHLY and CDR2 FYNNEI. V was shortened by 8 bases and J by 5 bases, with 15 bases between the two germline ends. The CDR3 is CASEGVRPYGYTF. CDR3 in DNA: TGTGCCAGCGAGGGGGTACGGCCATATGGCTACACCTTC.

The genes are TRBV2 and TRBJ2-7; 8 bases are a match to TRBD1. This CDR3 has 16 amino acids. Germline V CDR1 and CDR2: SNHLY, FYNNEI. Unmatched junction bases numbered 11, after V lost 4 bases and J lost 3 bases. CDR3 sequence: CASSVYLGQDRYEQYF. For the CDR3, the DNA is TGTGCCAGCAGTGTCTATTTGGGACAGGACCGCTACGAGCAGTACTTC. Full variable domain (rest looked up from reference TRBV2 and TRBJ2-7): EPEVTQTPSHQVTQMGQEVILRCVPISNHLYFYWYRQILGQKVEFLVSFYNNEISEKSEIFDDQFSVERPDGSNFTLKIRSTKLEDSAMYFCASSVYLGQDRYEQYFGPGTRLTVT.

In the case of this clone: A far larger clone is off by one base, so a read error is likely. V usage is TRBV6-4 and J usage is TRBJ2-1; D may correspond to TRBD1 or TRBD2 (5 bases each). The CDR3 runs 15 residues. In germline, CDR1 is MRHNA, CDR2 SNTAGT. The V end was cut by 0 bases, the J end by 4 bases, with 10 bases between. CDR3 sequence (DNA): TGTGCCAGCAGTGACTCAGAGAGGGGTTACAATGAGCAGTTCTTC. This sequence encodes CASSDSERGYNEQFF.

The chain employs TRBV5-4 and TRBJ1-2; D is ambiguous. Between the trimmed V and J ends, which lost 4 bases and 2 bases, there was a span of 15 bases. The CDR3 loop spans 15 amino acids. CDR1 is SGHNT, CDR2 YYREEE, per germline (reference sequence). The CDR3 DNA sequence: TGTGCCAGCAGCACCTTAGGGTCCGGCAACTATGGCTACACCTTC. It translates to CASSTLGSGNYGYTF.

The CDR3 sequence: CATSLDGAGNTIYF. The CDR3 DNA reads as TGTGCCACCTCGTTGGACGGGGCTGGAAACACCATATATTTT. The chain recombines TRBV2 with TRBJ1-3; D is unclear. Germline CDR1 is SNHLY and CDR2 is FYNNEI. The CDR3 sequence is 14 residues long. V was clipped by 10 bases and J by 2 bases, with 15 bases between them.

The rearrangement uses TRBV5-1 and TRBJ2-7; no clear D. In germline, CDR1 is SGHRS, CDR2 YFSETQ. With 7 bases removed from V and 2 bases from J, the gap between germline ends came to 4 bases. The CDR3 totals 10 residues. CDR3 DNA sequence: TGCGCCAGCGGACCCTACGAGCAGTACTTC. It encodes CASGPYEQYF.

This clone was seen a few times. CDR3 coding DNA: TGCGCCAGCAGTGAACGGGGGGTAACAGATACGCAGTATTTT. Translated: CASSERGVTDTQYF. This sequence joins TRBV10-1 and TRBJ2-3, with 7 bases identical to TRBD2. Trimming at V came to 3 bases and at J to 3 bases, leaving 3 bases not matched to a gene. Germline CDR1 reads WNHNN; CDR2 reads SYGVQD (reference sequence). This CDR3 is built from 14 residues.

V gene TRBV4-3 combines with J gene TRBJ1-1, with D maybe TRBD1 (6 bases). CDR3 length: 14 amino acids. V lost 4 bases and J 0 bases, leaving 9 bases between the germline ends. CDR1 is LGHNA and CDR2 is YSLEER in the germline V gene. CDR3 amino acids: CASSPGQLNTEAFF. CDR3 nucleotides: TGCGCCAGCAGCCCAGGACAGTTGAACACTGAAGCTTTCTTT.

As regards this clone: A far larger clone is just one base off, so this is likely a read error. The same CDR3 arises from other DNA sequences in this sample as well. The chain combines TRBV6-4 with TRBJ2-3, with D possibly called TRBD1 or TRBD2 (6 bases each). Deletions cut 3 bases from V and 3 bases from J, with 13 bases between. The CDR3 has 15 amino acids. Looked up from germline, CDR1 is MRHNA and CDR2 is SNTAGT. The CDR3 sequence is CASSEGARETDTQYF. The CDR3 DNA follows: TGTGCCAGCAGTGAGGGGGCACGGGAGACAGATACGCAGTATTTT.

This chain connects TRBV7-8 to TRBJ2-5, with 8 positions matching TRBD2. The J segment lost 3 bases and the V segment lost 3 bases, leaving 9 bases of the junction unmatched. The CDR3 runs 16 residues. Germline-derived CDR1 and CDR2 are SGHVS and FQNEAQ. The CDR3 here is CASSFGRQRGKETQYF. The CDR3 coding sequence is TGTGCCAGCAGCTTCGGGCGACAGCGGGGGAAAGAGACCCAGTACTTC.

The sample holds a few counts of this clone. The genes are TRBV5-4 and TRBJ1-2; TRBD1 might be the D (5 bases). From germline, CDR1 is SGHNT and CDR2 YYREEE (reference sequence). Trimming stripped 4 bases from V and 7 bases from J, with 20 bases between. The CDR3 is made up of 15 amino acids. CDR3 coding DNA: TGTGCCAGCAGCGTCGGGGGTCTCCAAGCGTTTGGCTACACCTTC. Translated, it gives CASSVGGLQAFGYTF. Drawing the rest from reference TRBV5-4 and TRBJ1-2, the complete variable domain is ETGVTQSPTHLIKTRGQQVTLRCSSQSGHNTVSWYQQALGQGPQFIFQYYREEENGRGNFPPRFSGLQFPNYSSELNVNALELDDSALYLCASSVGGLQAFGYTFGSGTRLTVV.

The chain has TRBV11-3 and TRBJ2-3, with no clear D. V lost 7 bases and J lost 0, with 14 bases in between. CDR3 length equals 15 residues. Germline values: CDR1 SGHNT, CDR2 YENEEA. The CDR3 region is CASNCDETSTDTQYF. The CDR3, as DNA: TGTGCCAGCAACTGTGACGAGACTAGCACAGATACGCAGTATTTT.

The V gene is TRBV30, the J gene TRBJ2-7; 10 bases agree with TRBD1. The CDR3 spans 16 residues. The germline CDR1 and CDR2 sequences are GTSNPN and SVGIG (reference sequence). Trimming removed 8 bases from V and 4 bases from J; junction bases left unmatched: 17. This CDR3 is CARAHHRDRGGYEQYF. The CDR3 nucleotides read TGTGCCCGGGCACACCACCGGGACAGGGGAGGGTACGAGCAGTACTTC. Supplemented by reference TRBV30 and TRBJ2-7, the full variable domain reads SQTIHQWPATLVQPVGSPLSLECTVEGTSNPNLYWYRQAAGRGLQLLFYSVGIGQISSEVPQNLSASRPQDRQFILSSKKLLLSDSGFYLCARAHHRDRGGYEQYFGPGTRLTVT.

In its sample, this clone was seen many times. CDR3 sequence (DNA): TGTGCCAGCAGCCCTAAGGACAGGGTGAACACTGAAGCTTTCTTT. It codes for CASSPKDRVNTEAFF. This chain links TRBV7-8 with TRBJ1-1, with 8 bases that match TRBD1. CDR3 length equals 15 residues. The V gene's germline CDR1 is SGHVS and CDR2 FQNEAQ. V lost 5 bases and J lost 0; bases outside the gene matches: 5.